This T cell receptor beta chain appears in the sequencing data of a study of cytomegalovirus exposure and HLA in healthy donors (dated by TCRdb to 2016 to 2017). Study-level background: According to a later analysis, the roughly 120 validation repertoires were produced on the same platform as the roughly 720 repertoires of the first cohort. The study aimed to test whether cataloging public T cell receptors could reveal signatures of past pathogen exposure. Along with the approximately 670-subject first cohort, a separate validation cohort of 120 different subjects was used. High-throughput TCR immunosequencing, statistical association of individual TCRs with disease status, and machine learning were combined to predict cytomegalovirus infection status.

To prepare the library, the immunoSEQ multiplex PCR assay was applied. The source study handled its data this way. A statistical classification framework was built for diagnosing cytomegalovirus status from the catalog of TCR beta chain sequences. The immuneACCESS repertoire file appears here via TCRdb, limited to in-frame rearrangements. These files lack a portion of the clones; in checked studies, under half of the deficit traces to unresolved V genes, and the cause of the others is not known. V and J calls plus clone size are reproduced from that table; the DNA served to infer D and trimming. This sample gives about 110,000 clones in total; 86% of them show up just once. Approximately 4% of the sample goes to the ten largest clones. CDR1 and CDR2 are read off the germline V gene as LGHNT and FRNRAP. Including cysteine and phenylalanine, the CDR3 has 12 amino acids. Only the CDR3 portion is preserved as DNA: 36 bases, with reading frame beginning at the first base.

Donors formed part of the validation cohort, which comprised about 120 subjects and was distinct from the first cohort of under 850 subjects. Remarks on this clone: Its antigen is unknown. One end of the junction is discordant with germline, which a read error may explain.

The paper's findings and limits, for the study overall: Most TCR sequences were seen in very few donors, while some public TCRs were found in many individuals. Three of the identified cytomegalovirus-associated TCR beta chains were confirmed in vitro to be specific for cytomegalovirus antigens. In the study, roughly 160 TCR beta chains were listed as associated with cytomegalovirus. In both the original and validation cohorts, the classifier was reported to diagnose cytomegalovirus status with high specificity and sensitivity. According to the authors, the approach could potentially be generalized to other disease states and immunological phenotypes. The validation cohort had no HLA typing available for a later analysis, so co-occurrence within that cohort was assessed over all 120 or so repertoires. A later analysis found that TCRs clustered in the first cohort also tended to co-occur in the 95 to 150 validation repertoires, with approximately 95% of cluster scores above 0.

Input material: PBMCs. The origin of this receptor is a woman younger than 35 in good health and CMV-seropositive. The sequence links TRBV12-5 to TRBJ1-1; no D segment can be confidently identified. The CDR3 region has the sequence CASGSGALGLGF. The DNA sequence is as follows: TGTGCTAGTGGCTCGGGAGCGTTGGGATTAGGCTTT.